Many counts were recorded for the clone carrying this T cell receptor beta chain. This sample is drawn from a study of regulatory T cells in long-lasting Graves disease. As for time point: persistent/refractory GD, antithyroid drugs over 5 years with positive TRAb. RNA from PBMCs was the source of the TCR library. TCR beta libraries were built with iRepertoire HTBI primers and Arm-PCR of CDR3 regions. Each CDR3 protein gets one entry after TCRdb re-called the multiplex PCR reads with MiXCR. Here the sample spans about 400,000 distinct CDR3 sequences, about 20% being singletons. The CDR3 contains 14 residues. Germline lookup yields CDR1 MDHEN and CDR2 SYDVKM. The V end was cut by 2 bases, the J end by 3 bases, with 10 bases between.

Source: peripheral blood mononuclear cells (PBMCs), taken when the disease was refractory, from a patient treated with antithyroid drugs. This TCR was recovered from a female donor with Graves disease. The chain joins TRBV28 to TRBJ2-5; no definite D call. The CDR3 region has the DNA TGTGCCAGCAGTTTAATAGGCAGCAAAGAGACCCAGTACTTC. Translating gives CASSLIGSKETQYF.